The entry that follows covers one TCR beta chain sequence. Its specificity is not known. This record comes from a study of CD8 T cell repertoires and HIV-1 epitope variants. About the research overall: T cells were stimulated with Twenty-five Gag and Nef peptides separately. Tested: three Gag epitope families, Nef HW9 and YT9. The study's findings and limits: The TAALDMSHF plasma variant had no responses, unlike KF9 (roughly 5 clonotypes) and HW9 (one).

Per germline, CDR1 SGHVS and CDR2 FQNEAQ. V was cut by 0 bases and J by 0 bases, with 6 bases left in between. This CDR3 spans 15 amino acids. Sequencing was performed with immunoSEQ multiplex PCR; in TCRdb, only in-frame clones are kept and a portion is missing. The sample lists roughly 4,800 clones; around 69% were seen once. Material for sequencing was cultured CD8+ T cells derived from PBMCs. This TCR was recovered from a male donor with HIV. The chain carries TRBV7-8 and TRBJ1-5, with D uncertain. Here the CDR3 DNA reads TGTGCCAGCAGCTTAGCTGTCTCTAGCAATCAGCCCCAGCATTTT. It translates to CASSLAVSSNQPQHF. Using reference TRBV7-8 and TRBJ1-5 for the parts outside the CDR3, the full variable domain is GAGVSQSPRYKVAKRGQDVALRCDPISGHVSLFWYQQALGQGPEFLTYFQNEAQLDKSGLPSDRFFAERPEGSVSTLKIQRTQQEDSAVYLCASSLAVSSNQPQHFGDGTRLSIL.